By share, the clone carrying this TCR beta chain counts as medium-sized. Its antigen is not identified. Multiplex PCR was performed with 32 V and 13 J primers, and it amplified TCR beta CDR3. TCRdb re-analysed the multiplex PCR reads in MiXCR, keeping a single row per CDR3 protein. Here the sample spans about 6,400 distinct CDR3 sequences, around a fifth being singletons. Genomic DNA extracted from bulk tumor tissue served as template. A total of 450 to 700 ng was used per sample. Multiple biopsies spaced far apart were taken from each primary tumor during surgery. Those enrolled were patients newly diagnosed with untreated non-small cell lung cancer and undergoing curative surgery. Donor patients had newly diagnosed non-small cell lung cancer and were having surgery with curative intent. In germline, CDR1 is DFQATT, CDR2 SNEGSKA (reference sequence). Trimming removed 3 bases from V and 6 bases from J; junction bases left unmatched: 3. This CDR3 is 13 amino acids long.

The data are from a study of immune heterogeneity within non-small cell lung tumors. Study background: Of all tumors, several turned out to be squamous cell carcinomas, roughly 10 were non-squamous carcinomas and 1 was not otherwise specified. Study results and limitations: Tumor sites within a patient were found to share identical dominant CDR3 beta clonotypes, and site-unique high-frequency clones were also present. High-frequency T-cell receptor beta clonotypes differed largely between individual patients.

Sequenced input: lung tumor tissue. This TCR was recovered from a man between 65 and 85 years old with non-small cell lung cancer. The rearrangement joins TRBV20-1 to TRBJ2-2, with 8 positions matching TRBD1. CDR3 loop: CSASQGAPGELFF. The DNA for the CDR3 is TGCAGTGCTAGCCAGGGGGCCCCCGGGGAGCTGTTTTTT.